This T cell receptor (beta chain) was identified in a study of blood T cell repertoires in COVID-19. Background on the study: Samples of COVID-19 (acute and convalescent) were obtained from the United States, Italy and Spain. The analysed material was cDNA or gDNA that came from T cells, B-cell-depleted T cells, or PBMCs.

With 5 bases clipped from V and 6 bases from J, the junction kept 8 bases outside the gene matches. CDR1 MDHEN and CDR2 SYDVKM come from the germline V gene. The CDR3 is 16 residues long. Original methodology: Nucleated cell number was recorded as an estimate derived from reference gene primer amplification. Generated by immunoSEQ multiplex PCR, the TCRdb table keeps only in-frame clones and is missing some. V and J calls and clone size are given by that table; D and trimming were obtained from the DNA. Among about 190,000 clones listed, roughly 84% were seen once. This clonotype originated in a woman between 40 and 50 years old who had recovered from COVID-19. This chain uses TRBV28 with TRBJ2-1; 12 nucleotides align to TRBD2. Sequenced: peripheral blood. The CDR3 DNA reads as TGTGCCAGCAGTGTGCTAGCGGGAGGGATATTCAATGAGCAGTTCTTC. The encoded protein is CASSVLAGGIFNEQFF.